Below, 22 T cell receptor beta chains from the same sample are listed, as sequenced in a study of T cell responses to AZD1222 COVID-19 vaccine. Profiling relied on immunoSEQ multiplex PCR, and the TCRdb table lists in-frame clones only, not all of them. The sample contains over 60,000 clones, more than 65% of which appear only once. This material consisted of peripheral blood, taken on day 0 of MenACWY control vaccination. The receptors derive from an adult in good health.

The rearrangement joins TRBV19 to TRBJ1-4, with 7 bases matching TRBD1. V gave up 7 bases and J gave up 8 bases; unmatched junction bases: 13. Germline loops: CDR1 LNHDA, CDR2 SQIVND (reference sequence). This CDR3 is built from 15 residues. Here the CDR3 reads CASTTTGLRGEKLFF. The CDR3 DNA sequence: TGTGCCAGTACGACGACAGGGCTCAGAGGGGAAAAACTGTTTTTT.

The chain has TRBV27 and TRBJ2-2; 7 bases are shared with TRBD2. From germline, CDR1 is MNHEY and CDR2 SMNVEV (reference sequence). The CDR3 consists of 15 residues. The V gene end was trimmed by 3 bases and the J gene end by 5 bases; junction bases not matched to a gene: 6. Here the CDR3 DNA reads TGTGCCAGCAGTTTTGGGCAGGGAGGGACCGGGGAGCTGTTTTTT. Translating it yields CASSFGQGGTGELFF.

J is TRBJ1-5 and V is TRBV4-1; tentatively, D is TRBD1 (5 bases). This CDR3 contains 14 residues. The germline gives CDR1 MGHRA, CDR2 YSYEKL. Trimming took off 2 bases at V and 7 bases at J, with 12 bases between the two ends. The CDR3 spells CASSQNGDRQPQHF. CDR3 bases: TGCGCCAGCAGCCAAAATGGGGACCGACAGCCCCAGCATTTT.

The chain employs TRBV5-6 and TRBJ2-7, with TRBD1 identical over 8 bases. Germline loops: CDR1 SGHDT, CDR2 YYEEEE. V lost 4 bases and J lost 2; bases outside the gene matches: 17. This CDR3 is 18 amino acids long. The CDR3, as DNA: TGTGCCAGCAGCACAATAAAAGGAGGACAGGGAAACACCTACGAGCAGTACTTC. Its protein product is CASSTIKGGQGNTYEQYF.

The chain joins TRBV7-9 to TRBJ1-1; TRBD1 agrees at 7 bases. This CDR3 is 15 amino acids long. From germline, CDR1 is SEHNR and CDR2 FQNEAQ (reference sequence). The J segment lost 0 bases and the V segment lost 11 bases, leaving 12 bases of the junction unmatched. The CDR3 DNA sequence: TGTGCCTCTAACTCCAGGGGGGCGATGAACACTGAAGCTTTCTTT. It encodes CASNSRGAMNTEAFF. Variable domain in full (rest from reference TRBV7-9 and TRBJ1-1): DTGVSQNPRHKITKRGQNVTFRCDPISEHNRLYWYRQTLGQGPEFLTYFQNEAQLEKSRLLSDRFSAERPKGSFSTLEIQRTEQGDSAMYLCASNSRGAMNTEAFFGQGTRLTVV.

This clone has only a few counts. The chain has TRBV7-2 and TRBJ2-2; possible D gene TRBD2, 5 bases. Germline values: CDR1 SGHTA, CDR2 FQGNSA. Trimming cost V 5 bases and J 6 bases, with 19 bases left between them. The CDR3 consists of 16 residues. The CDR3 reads CASSPPTASRAGELFF. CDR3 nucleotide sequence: TGTGCCAGCAGCCCCCCCACGGCTAGCCGGGCCGGGGAGCTGTTTTTT.

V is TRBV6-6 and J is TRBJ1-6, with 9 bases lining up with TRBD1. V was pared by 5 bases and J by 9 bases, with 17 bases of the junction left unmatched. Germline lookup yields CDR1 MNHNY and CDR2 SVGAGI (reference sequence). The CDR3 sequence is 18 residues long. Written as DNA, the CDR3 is TGTGCCAGCAGTCTTAGAGGTCGGGACAGGGAGATTTCTTCACCCCTCCACTTT. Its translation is CASSLRGRDREISSPLHF.

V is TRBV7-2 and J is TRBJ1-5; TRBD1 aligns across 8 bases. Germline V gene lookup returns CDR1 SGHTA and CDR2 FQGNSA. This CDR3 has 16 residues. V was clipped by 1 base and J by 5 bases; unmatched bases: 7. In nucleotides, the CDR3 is TGTGCCAGCAGCTTAGGGACAGGGAAGGAGGATCAGCCCCAGCATTTT. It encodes CASSLGTGKEDQPQHF.

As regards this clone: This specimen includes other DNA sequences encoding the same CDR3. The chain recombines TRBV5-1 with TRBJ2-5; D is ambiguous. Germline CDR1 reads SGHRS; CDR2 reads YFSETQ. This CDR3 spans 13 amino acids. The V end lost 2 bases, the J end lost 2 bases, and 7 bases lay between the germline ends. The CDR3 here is CASSLQGQETQYF. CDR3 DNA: TGCGCCAGCAGCTTACAAGGGCAAGAGACCCAGTACTTC.

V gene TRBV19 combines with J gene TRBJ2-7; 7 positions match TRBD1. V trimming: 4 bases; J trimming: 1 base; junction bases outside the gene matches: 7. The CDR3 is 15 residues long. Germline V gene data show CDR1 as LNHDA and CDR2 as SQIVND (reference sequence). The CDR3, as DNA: TGTGCCAGTAGTACGCCGGGACAGCCTTCCTACGAGCAGTACTTC. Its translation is CASSTPGQPSYEQYF.

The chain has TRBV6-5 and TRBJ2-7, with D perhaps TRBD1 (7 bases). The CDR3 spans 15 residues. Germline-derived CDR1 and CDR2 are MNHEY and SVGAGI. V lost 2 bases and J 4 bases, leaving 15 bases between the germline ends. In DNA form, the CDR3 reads TGTGCCAGCAGTTACCACAGGGGAGGAGGGTACGAGCAGTACTTC. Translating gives CASSYHRGGGYEQYF.

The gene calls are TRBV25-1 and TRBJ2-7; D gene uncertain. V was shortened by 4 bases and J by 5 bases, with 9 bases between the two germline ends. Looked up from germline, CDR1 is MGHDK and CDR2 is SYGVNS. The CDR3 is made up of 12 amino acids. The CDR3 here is CASSVGENEQYF. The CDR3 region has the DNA TGTGCCAGCAGTGTTGGCGAAAACGAGCAGTACTTC.

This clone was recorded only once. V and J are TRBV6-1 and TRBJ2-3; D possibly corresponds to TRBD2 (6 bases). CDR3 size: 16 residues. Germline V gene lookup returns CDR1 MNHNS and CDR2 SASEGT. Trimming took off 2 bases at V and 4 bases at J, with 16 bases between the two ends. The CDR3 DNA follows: TGTGCCAGCAGTGAAAGGAGCGGGCAGGGACCAGATACGCAGTATTTT. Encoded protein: CASSERSGQGPDTQYF.

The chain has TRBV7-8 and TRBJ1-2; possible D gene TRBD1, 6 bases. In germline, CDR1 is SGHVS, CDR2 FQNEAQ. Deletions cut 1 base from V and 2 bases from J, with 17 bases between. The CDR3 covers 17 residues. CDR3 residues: CASSLVGDGGGNYGYTF. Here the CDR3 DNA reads TGTGCCAGCAGCTTAGTCGGAGACGGGGGCGGAAACTATGGCTACACCTTC.

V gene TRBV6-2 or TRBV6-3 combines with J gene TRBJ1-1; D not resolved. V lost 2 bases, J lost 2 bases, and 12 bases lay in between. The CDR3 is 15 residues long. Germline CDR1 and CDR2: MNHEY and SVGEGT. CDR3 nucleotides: TGTGCCAGCAGTTACCGCCGCACAGCCAACACTGAAGCTTTCTTT. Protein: CASSYRRTANTEAFF.

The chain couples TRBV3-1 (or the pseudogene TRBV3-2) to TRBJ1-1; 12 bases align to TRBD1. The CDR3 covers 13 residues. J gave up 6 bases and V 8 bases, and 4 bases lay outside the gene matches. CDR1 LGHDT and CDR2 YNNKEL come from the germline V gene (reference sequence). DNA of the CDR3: TGTGCCAGCGGCGGGACAGGGGGCTCTGAAGCTTTCTTT. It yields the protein CASGGTGGSEAFF.

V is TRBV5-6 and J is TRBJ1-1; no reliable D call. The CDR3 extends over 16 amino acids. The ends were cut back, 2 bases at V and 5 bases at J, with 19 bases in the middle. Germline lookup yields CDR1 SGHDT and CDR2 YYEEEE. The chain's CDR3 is CASSLTPGSYSTEAFF. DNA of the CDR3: TGTGCCAGCAGCTTAACCCCCGGGAGCTATTCGACTGAAGCTTTCTTT.

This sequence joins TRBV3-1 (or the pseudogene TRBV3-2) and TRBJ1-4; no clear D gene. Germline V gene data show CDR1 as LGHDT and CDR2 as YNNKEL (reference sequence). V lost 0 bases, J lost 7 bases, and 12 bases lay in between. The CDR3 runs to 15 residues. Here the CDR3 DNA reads TGTGCCAGCAGCCAAGACCGGACCTTTGGTGAAAAACTGTTTTTT. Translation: CASSQDRTFGEKLFF.

The CDR3 nucleotides are TGTGCCAGCAGCTACGGGACAGGGGGCATTGTAAACACCATATATTTT. Encoded protein: CASSYGTGGIVNTIYF. This rearrangement joins TRBV11-2 to TRBJ1-3; TRBD1 aligns across 12 bases. This CDR3 is built from 16 residues. The J segment lost 6 bases and the V segment lost 4 bases, leaving 7 bases of the junction unmatched. The germline V gene has CDR1 SGHAT and CDR2 FQNNGV. The complete variable domain, with remaining parts taken from reference TRBV11-2 and TRBJ1-3, reads EAGVAQSPRYKIIEKRQSVAFWCNPISGHATLYWYQQILGQGPKLLIQFQNNGVVDDSQLPKDRFSAERLKGVDSTLKIQPAKLEDSAVYLCASSYGTGGIVNTIYFGEGSWLTVV.

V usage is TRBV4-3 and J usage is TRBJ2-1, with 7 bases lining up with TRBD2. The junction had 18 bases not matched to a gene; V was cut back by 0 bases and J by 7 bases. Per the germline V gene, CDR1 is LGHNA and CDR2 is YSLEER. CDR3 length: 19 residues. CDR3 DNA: TGCGCCAGCAGCCAAGATCCCCCCACTCTAAGCGGGGTTAGGAATGAGCAGTTCTTC. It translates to CASSQDPPTLSGVRNEQFF.

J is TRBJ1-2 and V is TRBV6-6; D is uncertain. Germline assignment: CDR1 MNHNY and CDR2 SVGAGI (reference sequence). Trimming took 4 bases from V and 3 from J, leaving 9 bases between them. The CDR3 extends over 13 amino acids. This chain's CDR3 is CASSSLGYYGYTF. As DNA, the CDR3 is TGTGCCAGCAGTTCTTTGGGCTACTATGGCTACACCTTC.

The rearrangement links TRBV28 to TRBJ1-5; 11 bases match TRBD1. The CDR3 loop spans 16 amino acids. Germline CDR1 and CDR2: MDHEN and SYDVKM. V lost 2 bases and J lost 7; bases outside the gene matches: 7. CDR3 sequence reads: CASSLGWTGGGQPQHF. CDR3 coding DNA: TGTGCCAGCAGTTTAGGTTGGACAGGGGGCGGACAGCCCCAGCATTTT.